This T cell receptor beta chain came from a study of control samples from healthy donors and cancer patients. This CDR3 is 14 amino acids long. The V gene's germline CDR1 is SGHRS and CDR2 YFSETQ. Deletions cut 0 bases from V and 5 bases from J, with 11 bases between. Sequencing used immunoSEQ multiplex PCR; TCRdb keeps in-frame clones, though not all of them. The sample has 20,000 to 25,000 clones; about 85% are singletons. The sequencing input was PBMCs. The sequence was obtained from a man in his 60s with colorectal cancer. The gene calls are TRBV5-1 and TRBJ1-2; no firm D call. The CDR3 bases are TGCGCCAGCAGCTTGGAGACTCCACTATATGGCTACACCTTC. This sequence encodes CASSLETPLYGYTF.